This TCR beta chain was sequenced for a study of T-cell reconstitution after alpha-beta-depleted transplantation in children. Trimming took off 3 bases at V and 2 bases at J, with 15 bases between the two ends. From germline, CDR1 is DFQATT and CDR2 SNEGSKA (reference sequence). The CDR3 length is 15 residues. Unique molecular identifiers featured in how the TCRbeta library was prepared. One entry per CDR3 protein, called by TCRdb with MiXCR from the PCR reads. The sample carries around 500,000 distinct CDR3 sequences, roughly 24% recorded once. This clonotype came up a few times. The sequences come from PBMCs, mostly from graft donor cells, collected 360 days after TCRalphabeta/CD19-depleted stem cell transplant. The chain uses TRBV20-1 and TRBJ2-3; D remains ambiguous. The receptor was derived from a boy under two years old who had a stem cell transplant for acute myeloid leukemia, so the T cells may come from the graft donor. The CDR3 DNA follows: TGCAGTGCTAGTGAAGGGAACTCGATCACAGATACGCAGTATTTT. Translated, it gives CSASEGNSITDTQYF.